This T cell receptor (beta chain) derives from a study of OX40 agonist ivuxolimab in advanced cancers. In the study overall: Enrollees could have had prior anti-PD-1, anti-PD-L1 or anti-CTLA-4 therapy, which 30% to 50% had received. Two patients with cutaneous melanoma and one with hepatocellular carcinoma, three in total, showed partial responses. Broader study findings: The CD4+ and CD8+ T cells in the blood had expanded clonally by week 6 at 0.1 to 3.0 mg/kg.

Exclusion of a patient followed from autoimmune disease history or systemic immunosuppression. Libraries were prepared by immunoSEQ multiplex PCR; TCRdb keeps only in-frame clonotypes and omits some of them. The sample has around 61,000 clones, about 92% seen once. As regards this clone: What it recognizes is unknown.

Trimming removed 5 bases from V and 6 bases from J; junction bases left unmatched: 8. CDR1 is LNHNV and CDR2 is YYDKDF in the germline V gene (reference sequence). The CDR3 is 15 residues long. The chain is built from TRBV15 and TRBJ2-1; 9 positions agree with TRBD2. This material consisted of CD4+ or CD8+ T cells sorted from blood, taken in a trial of the OX40 agonist ivuxolimab. This clonotype was sampled from an adult with an advanced solid tumor such as melanoma, head and neck, liver or kidney cancer. CDR3 sequence reads: CATSALAGGTNEQFF. As DNA, the CDR3 is TGTGCCACCAGCGCACTAGCGGGTGGGACCAATGAGCAGTTCTTC.